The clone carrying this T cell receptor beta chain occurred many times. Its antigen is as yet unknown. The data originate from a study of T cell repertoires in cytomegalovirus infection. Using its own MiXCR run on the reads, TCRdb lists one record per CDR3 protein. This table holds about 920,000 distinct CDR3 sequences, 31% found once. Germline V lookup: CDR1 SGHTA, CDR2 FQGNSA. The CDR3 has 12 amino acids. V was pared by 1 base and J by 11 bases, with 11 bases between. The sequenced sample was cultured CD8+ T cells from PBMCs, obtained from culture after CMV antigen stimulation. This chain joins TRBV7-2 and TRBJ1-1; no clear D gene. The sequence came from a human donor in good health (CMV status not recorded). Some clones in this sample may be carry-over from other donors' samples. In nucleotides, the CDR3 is TGTGCCAGCAGCTTAGAAAGGGTTGGGGCTTTCTTT. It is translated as CASSLERVGAFF.